These T cell receptor beta chains were read from a single sample in a study of vaccination and CD4 T cells after COVID-19. A single record per CDR3 protein comes from TCRdb applying MiXCR to the PCR reads. The sample has about 14,000 distinct CDR3 sequences; over 45% are singletons. Their recognized antigens are unknown. The sample was CD4+ T cells from blood, cultured in vitro. The receptor set was obtained from a human donor who had recovered from COVID-19. CDR3s include the opening cysteine and the closing phenylalanine or tryptophan. A D gene is named only where the DNA matches it firmly. Some rows mark clone size as missing; the rest say once, few, many or name a class of expanded clone.

D gene | J gene | V gene | clone size | CDR3 DNA | CDR3 protein
. | TRBJ2-1 | TRBV7-7 | . | TGTGCTAGCAGCCAAGGTGGGGGAAGAATGGAGCAGTTCTTC | CASSQGGGRMEQFF
. | TRBJ1-5 | TRBV10-3 | . | TGTGCCATCAGTGAGTCAAGGACAGATAGTTATCAGCCCCAGCATTTT | CAISESRTDSYQPQHF
. | TRBJ1-2 | TRBV28 | few | TGTGCCAGCAGTCGGACAGTAGGCTACACCTTC | CASSRTVGYTF
. | TRBJ1-1 | TRBV20-1 | . | TGCAGTGCTAGGGAGGGTAGCACTGAAGCTTTCTTT | CSAREGSTEAFF
. | TRBJ2-2 | TRBV28 | . | TGTGCCAGCAGCCATGACAGGAAGAACACCGGGGAGCTGTTTTTT | CASSHDRKNTGELFF
. | TRBJ1-1 | TRBV7-9 | . | TGTGCCAGCAGCTTAGAAGGTCAGATAGGGGCTTTCTTT | CASSLEGQIGAFF
. | TRBJ2-5 | TRBV7-2 | . | TGTGCCAGCAGCTTAGGGCCAGAGACCCAGTACTTC | CASSLGPETQYF
TRBD2 | TRBJ2-3 | TRBV27 | few | TGTGCCAGCAGTTCCTGGACTAGCTTACCAGATACGCAGTATTTT | CASSSWTSLPDTQYF
. | TRBJ2-1 | TRBV20-1 | once | TGCAGTGCGCAACCGGCCTCCTACAATCAGCAGTTCTTC | CSAQPASYNQQFF
. | TRBJ2-2 | TRBV12-3/TRBV12-4 | . | TGTGCCAGCAGCTTCTCGGAGAACACCGGGGAGCTGTTTTTT | CASSFSENTGELFF
. | TRBJ2-1 | TRBV7-9 | once | TGTGCCAGCAGCTCTATCGGGACGTCATACAATGAGCAGTTCTTC | CASSSIGTSYNEQFF
. | TRBJ1-1 | TRBV19 | few | TGTGCCAGTAGTATAGTTTGGCGGAACACTGAAGCTTTCTTT | CASSIVWRNTEAFF
TRBD1 | TRBJ2-5 | TRBV7-3 | once | TGTGCCAGCAGTATCACAGGGGGCGCATCAGAGACCCAGTACTTC | CASSITGGASETQYF
. | TRBJ1-5 | TRBV7-2 | few | TGTGCCAGCAGCTTAGTGAATGTTGTTTATAGCAATCAGCCCCAGCATTTT | CASSLVNVVYSNQPQHF
. | TRBJ1-5 | TRBV10-3 | few | TGTGCCATCAGTGGTTCGCTGTCGGACCCCGGCGGGACCCAGCATTTT | CAISGSLSDPGGTQHF
. | TRBJ2-7 | TRBV11-2 | . | TGTGCCAGCCAAGGGGGAACCTACGAGCAGTACTTC | CASQGGTYEQYF
. | TRBJ2-3 | TRBV6-1 | . | TGTGCCAGCATTTCTACAGGGATCAGCACAGATACGCAGTATTTT | CASISTGISTDTQYF
. | TRBJ1-1 | TRBV20-1 | . | TGCAGTGCTAGACCGCAATTTACCCGGGACCCCTCTTTTCGAAAAGCTTTCTTT | CSARPQFTRDPSFRKAFF
. | TRBJ1-1 | TRBV11-2 | . | TGTGCCAGCAGCTCCCAGGGGAACACTGAAGCTTTCTTT | CASSSQGNTEAFF
. | TRBJ2-5 | TRBV15 | few | TGTGCCACCAGCGCTGCGCGGGAGACCCAGTACTTC | CATSAARETQYF
. | TRBJ2-3 | TRBV7-2 | . | TGTGCCAGCAGCTTACAACTTAGCACAGATACGCAGTATTTT | CASSLQLSTDTQYF
. | TRBJ1-2 | TRBV7-9 | . | TGTGCCAGCAGCTTAGTTGCCGGTACCAACTATGGCTACACCTTC | CASSLVAGTNYGYTF
TRBD1 | TRBJ1-5 | TRBV10-3 | few | TGTGCCATCAGAAAAGGACAGGGGGATCAGCCCCAGCATTTT | CAIRKGQGDQPQHF
TRBD2 | TRBJ2-5 | TRBV6-5 | few | TGTGCCAGCAGTTATACGGCGGGAGCAGGTCCGAAAGAGACCCAGTACTTC | CASSYTAGAGPKETQYF
TRBD1 | TRBJ1-6 | TRBV11-2 | . | TGTGCCAGCAGCATTACAGGGGAGTCACCCCTCCACTTT | CASSITGESPLHF
. | TRBJ2-2 | TRBV24-1 | . | TGTGCCACCAGTGACCCCAAACAGGGAACGAACACCGGGGAGCTGTTTTTT | CATSDPKQGTNTGELFF
. | TRBJ1-4 | TRBV20-1 | few | TGCAGTGCTACCCAGCACGGCAGGGGAAGGGAAAAACTGTTTTTT | CSATQHGRGREKLFF
. | TRBJ1-2 | TRBV28 | . | TGTGCCAGCAGACACAGGCCCTATGGCTACACCTTC | CASRHRPYGYTF
. | TRBJ2-5 | TRBV10-3 | once | TGTGCCATCAGTGAGTCGGGGGGCAGGAGGTCTCCGATGGAAGAGACCCAGTACTTC | CAISESGGRRSPMEETQYF
. | TRBJ2-4 | TRBV20-1 | . | TGCAGTGGCACGGGAGAAGCCAAAAACATTCAGTACTTC | CSGTGEAKNIQYF